What follows describes a single TCR beta chain. Its antigen is currently not known. Per-base qualities were not stored, and no clone one base away is much larger. This sample is drawn from a study of identical twins (dated by TCRdb to about 2016). Some background on the complete study: TCR alpha and beta repertoires from monozygotic twins, unrelated adults of various ages and cord blood were deep-sequenced to test whether fetal clonotypes persist. To rule out contamination, the twin experiments were replicated at different times with different library preparation protocols. Results the study describes overall, beyond this receptor: Because the same donors could not be followed over many years, the conclusions depended on cross-sectional statistical analysis. Invariant T cells such as MAIT and iNKT could partly confound zero-insertion analyses, though diverse VJ usage argued against this for most clonotypes. In beta out-of-frame sequences, excess twin sharing was weaker, because having fewer shared sequences lowered the signal-to-noise ratio. In monozygotic twins, out-of-frame TCR alpha sharing was systematically underestimated by recombination models, although the models agreed with sharing between unrelated individuals. Abundant cord blood beta clonotypes carried fewer insertions; young adult naive repertoires showed a weaker similar trend, while memory repertoires showed none. Compared with coincidental sharing between unrelated individuals, out-of-frame TCR alpha sequences shared between twins had an excess of sequences with low generation probability.

V is cut by 7 bases and J by 0 bases, and the space between the germline ends is 6 bases. The CDR3 spans 13 residues, from the cysteine through the phenylalanine. Only the CDR3 part of the read is kept: 39 bases, read in frame from the first base. The receptor library was made with 5' RACE. Sequenced using an Illumina HiSeq 2000. Template switching introduced a universal primer binding site; the final cDNA contained a unique molecular identifier, enabling accurate counting of TCR cDNA molecules. First-strand cDNA for TCR alpha and beta chains was synthesized from specific primers in the conserved constant-segment region. To control for contamination, every cDNA library carried two barcodes: a SMART-Mk sample barcode plus Illumina barcodes. TruSeq adapter sequences along with Illumina sample barcodes were introduced in two successive PCR steps. TCR alpha and beta cDNA libraries were sequenced on the Illumina HiSeq platform with custom primers. For the original study's pipeline: MiGEC was used to process raw reads and extract unique molecular identifiers, and MiXCR was used to find CDR3 positions. For each individual, recombination models were inferred using an EM algorithm with the repgenHMM and IGoR tools. Shared clonotypes were analyzed with the tcR package in R, and sharing was normalized by the product of cloneset sizes. To study raw recombination free of thymic and clonal selection effects, out-of-frame nonproductive sequences were analyzed. The public reads were reprocessed in TCRdb via fastp at Q25 and MiXCR, keeping in-frame beta chains. Identical CDR3 protein sequences are pooled into one entry, listed with their most common genes and DNA. The V and J calls come from TCRdb's annotation, not from the publication. The sample data list some 660,000 distinct CDR3 sequences, and 8.6% of these were observed just once. 0.75% to 1% of the sample belongs to the ten largest clones.

All donors were healthy Caucasians. The twin cohort comprised three pairs of female monozygotic twins, all aged about 18 to 29 years. Peripheral blood mononuclear cells were the source from which RNA for the TCR libraries was isolated. This sample also belongs to another study, concerning yellow fever vaccine responses in identical twins. Taken from the second paper: The authors reported that the T cell response to vaccination in identical twins appeared partly convergent and partly personalized. In identical twins, the study followed T cell clones that responded to the vaccine with precision.

This sequence originates from a woman aged 18-29 years in good health. Rearrangement joined TRBV12-3 or TRBV12-4 to TRBJ1-4; there is no confident call for the D gene. Source material: PBMCs. The DNA reads as follows: TGTGCCAGCAAAAGTACAACTAATGAAAAACTGTTTTTT. It encodes CASKSTTNEKLFF.